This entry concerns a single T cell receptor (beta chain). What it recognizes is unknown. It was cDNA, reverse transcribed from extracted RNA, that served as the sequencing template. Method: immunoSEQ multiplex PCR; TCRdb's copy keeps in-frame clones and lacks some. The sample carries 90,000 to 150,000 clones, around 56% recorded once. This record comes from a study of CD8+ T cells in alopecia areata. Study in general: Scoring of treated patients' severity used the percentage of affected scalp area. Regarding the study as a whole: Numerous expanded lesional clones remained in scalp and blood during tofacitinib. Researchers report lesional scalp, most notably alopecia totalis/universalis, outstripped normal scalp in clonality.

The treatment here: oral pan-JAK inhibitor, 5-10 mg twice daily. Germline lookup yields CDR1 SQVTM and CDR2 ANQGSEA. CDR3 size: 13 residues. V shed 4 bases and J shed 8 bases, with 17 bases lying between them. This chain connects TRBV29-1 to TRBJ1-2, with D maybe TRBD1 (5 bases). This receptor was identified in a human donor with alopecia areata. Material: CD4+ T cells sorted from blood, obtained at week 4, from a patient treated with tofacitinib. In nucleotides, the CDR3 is TGCAGCGTTGCTGGCAGGATGCAGGGCGGCTACACCTTC. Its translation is CSVAGRMQGGYTF.